This passage covers 5 T cell receptor beta chains from one sample sequenced in a study of blood T cell repertoires in COVID-19. Assay used: immunoSEQ multiplex PCR; TCRdb lists only in-frame clones, some missing. The table shows roughly 140,000 clones, with about three quarters occurring only once. Specimen: peripheral blood. Source of these receptors: an older woman with acute or convalescent COVID-19.

The chain couples TRBV27 to TRBJ1-2; TRBD1 aligns across 8 bases. This CDR3 comprises 15 residues. Germline CDR1 is MNHEY and CDR2 is SMNVEV (reference sequence). V lost 1 base to trimming and J lost 7 bases; unmatched junction nucleotides: 8. The CDR3 sequence is CASSLLPAGGFGYTF. In DNA form, the CDR3 reads TGTGCCAGCAGTTTATTGCCGGCAGGGGGCTTTGGCTACACCTTC.

This chain joins TRBV5-4 and TRBJ2-1; 9 bases match TRBD2. CDR3 length equals 15 residues. Germline V gene data show CDR1 as SGHNT and CDR2 as YYREEE (reference sequence). Trimming removed 4 bases from V and 6 bases from J; junction bases left unmatched: 8. CDR3 region: CASSVGGRAFNEQFF. In DNA, the CDR3 is TGTGCCAGCAGCGTTGGCGGGAGGGCCTTCAATGAGCAGTTCTTC.

J is TRBJ2-2 and V is TRBV9; 7 bases match TRBD1. In germline, CDR1 is SGDLS, CDR2 YYNGEE. V gave up 4 bases and J gave up 3 bases; unmatched junction bases: 6. The CDR3 is 15 residues long. The CDR3 nucleotides are TGTGCCAGCAGCATTCGACAGGGTGACACCGGGGAGCTGTTTTTT. Its protein product is CASSIRQGDTGELFF. The full variable domain, with the rest looked up from reference TRBV9 and TRBJ2-2, is DSGVTQTPKHLITATGQRVTLRCSPRSGDLSVYWYQQSLDQGLQFLIQYYNGEERAKGNILERFSAQQFPDLHSELNLSSLELGDSALYFCASSIRQGDTGELFFGEGSRLTVL.

CDR3: CASSETATLYNEQFF. The CDR3 region has the DNA TGTGCCAGCAGTGAGACTGCCACTCTCTACAATGAGCAGTTCTTC. The chain couples TRBV6-1 to TRBJ2-1; D gene unclear. V was cut by 3 bases and J by 3 bases, with 12 bases left in between. This CDR3 is built from 15 residues. The germline V gene encodes CDR1 MNHNS and CDR2 SASEGT.

The rearrangement joins TRBV5-1 to TRBJ1-6; D is undetermined. Germline V gene lookup returns CDR1 SGHRS and CDR2 YFSETQ. This CDR3 region has 14 residues. The germline V and J ends were trimmed by 5 bases and 8 bases, with 14 bases remaining between them. DNA of the CDR3: TGCGCCAGCAGATTAAATACGGGAGATTCACCCCTCCACTTT. Translated, it gives CASRLNTGDSPLHF.